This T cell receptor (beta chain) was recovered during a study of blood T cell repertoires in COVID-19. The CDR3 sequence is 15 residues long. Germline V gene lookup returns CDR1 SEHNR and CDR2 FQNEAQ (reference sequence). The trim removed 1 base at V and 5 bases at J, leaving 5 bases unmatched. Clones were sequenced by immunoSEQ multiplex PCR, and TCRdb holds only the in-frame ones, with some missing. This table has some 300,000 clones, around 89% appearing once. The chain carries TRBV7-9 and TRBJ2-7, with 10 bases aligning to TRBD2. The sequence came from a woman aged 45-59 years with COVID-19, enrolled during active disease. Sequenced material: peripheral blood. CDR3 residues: CASSLEASGSHEQYF. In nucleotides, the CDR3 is TGTGCCAGCAGCTTAGAGGCTAGCGGGAGCCACGAGCAGTACTTC.